This T cell receptor (beta chain) was identified in a study of beta chain features in type 1 diabetes. All of the isolated RNA was reverse transcribed, so expressed TCRB transcripts were sequenced. Repertoires were generated with immunoSEQ multiplex PCR, while TCRdb's copy carries only in-frame clones and drops some. The sample contains about 120,000 clones, about 15% of which appear only once. CDR1 and CDR2 (germline): MNHEY, SVGAGI. The junction had 3 bases not matched to a gene; V was cut back by 4 bases and J by 2 bases. The CDR3 sequence is 16 residues long. As regards this clone: What it binds is unknown.

Study observations and caveats: Shorter TCRB CDR3s, moderately but significantly so, marked every one of the four CD4+ subsets in Type 1 diabetes patients.

This sequence was found in a man younger than 40 with type 1 diabetes. The sequenced sample was central memory CD4+ T cells from blood. This rearrangement joins TRBV6-5 to TRBJ2-3; 13 nucleotides match TRBD2. As DNA, the CDR3 is TGTGCCAGCAGTTCCGGGACTAGCGGGAACACAGATACGCAGTATTTT. It specifies CASSSGTSGNTDTQYF.